This T cell receptor beta chain comes out of a study of CD8 T cells in Susac syndrome. In the study overall: Sequenced Susac syndrome patients included 5 or 6 with clinically active disease and 8 or 9 in remission. Points from the study as a whole: Clonal expansion was absent from the CD4+ T cell repertoires in Susac syndrome.

The T cells that were sequenced for TCR beta were CD8+ and CD4+ cells from blood. The patients with Susac syndrome satisfied recently defined diagnostic criteria for either definite or probable disease. The germline gives CDR1 SEHNR, CDR2 FQNEAQ (reference sequence). The V end was cut by 1 base, the J end by 5 bases, with 8 bases between. The CDR3 sequence is 13 residues long. On this clonotype: Its antigen remains unknown.

Random hexamers were used to reverse transcribe 0.5 to 1 ug of RNA. TCRdb processed the immunoSEQ multiplex PCR reads anew with MiXCR; each CDR3 protein has one entry. The sample includes 170,000 or so distinct CDR3 sequences, approximately 94% of them seen just once. Input material: CD4+ T cells from PBMCs. The chain has TRBV7-9 and TRBJ1-2; no clear D gene. The sequence derives from a human donor with Susac syndrome. The CDR3 bases are TGTGCCAGCAGCTTAGTCCCAGAGTATGGCTACACCTTC. As protein: CASSLVPEYGYTF.